The next 10 T cell receptor beta chains were all read from a single sample in a study of shared clonotypes between healthy human individuals (dated by TCRdb to the early 2020s). Libraries came from the immunoSEQ multiplex PCR assay. As stored in TCRdb, this immuneACCESS dataset retains in-frame rearrangements with V and J assigned. A fraction of the clones does not appear; measured against another copy, unresolved V genes explain less than half of the discrepancy, and the remainder lacks a known reason. A total of 950,000 to 1,100,000 clones appear in this sample, around 76% of them only once. Clones ranked in the top ten supply about 1.5% of the sample. The source material was memory CD4+ T cells sorted from blood. The sample's cell subset or site label, decoded: CD45RA-negative fraction. The source is a man in his late teens or twenties in good health.

This chain joins TRBV9 and TRBJ1-3; maybe TRBD1 (5 bases). CDR3 length: 18 amino acids. CDR1 and CDR2 from the germline V gene are SGDLS and YYNGEE. Trimming removed 4 bases from V and 0 bases from J, with 20 bases in between. DNA of the CDR3: TGTGCCAGCAGCCCCCAGCTTACAGGAAGAGACTCTGGAAACACCATATATTTT. Translation: CASSPQLTGRDSGNTIYF.

This sequence joins TRBV18 and TRBJ2-2, with 9 bases aligning to TRBD1. Germline values: CDR1 KGHSH, CDR2 LQKENI. The CDR3 has 18 amino acids. Losses at the gene ends were 3 bases for V and 0 bases for J; bases not matched to a gene: 8. This CDR3 is CASSPILGQGANTGELFF. The CDR3 DNA follows: TGTGCCAGCTCACCCATTTTGGGACAGGGCGCGAACACCGGGGAGCTGTTTTTT.

This clone was observed a single time. V usage is TRBV19 and J usage is TRBJ2-2; weak D call: TRBD2 (5 bases). Trimming cost V 6 bases and J 0 bases, with 8 bases left between them. From germline, CDR1 is LNHDA and CDR2 SQIVND (reference sequence). The CDR3 consists of 14 residues. CDR3 protein: CASRRGTNTGELFF. The DNA for the CDR3 is TGTGCCAGTAGGAGAGGGACGAACACCGGGGAGCTGTTTTTT.

V and J are TRBV6-1 and TRBJ2-4, with D perhaps matching TRBD1 (5 bases). Germline V gives CDR1 MNHNS, CDR2 SASEGT. V gave up 7 bases and J gave up 12 bases, with 13 bases separating them. The CDR3 is made up of 11 amino acids. For the CDR3, the DNA is TGTGCCAGCACGATAGGGGTCGATCAGTACTTC. Protein product: CASTIGVDQYF.

CDR3 coding DNA: TGTGCCAGCAGTTCCCGTCCAGAATCCCCCTACAATGAGCAGTTCTTC. Its translation: CASSSRPESPYNEQFF. This chain joins TRBV6-5 and TRBJ2-1; the D is unclear. V lost 4 bases and J 2 bases, leaving 15 bases between the germline ends. The CDR3 length is 16 residues. Germline V gives CDR1 MNHEY, CDR2 SVGAGI.

The rearrangement links TRBV12-2 to TRBJ2-3; the table's D gene call, TRBD2, was not cross checked with the DNA. TRBV12-2 is a documented pseudogene. The length of the CDR3 is 19 residues. The CDR3 DNA reads TGTGCAAAGGGCCCCGAAGGGACTAGCGTTAACCCTAGCACAGATACGCAGTATTTT. As protein: CAKGPEGTSVNPSTDTQYF.

CDR3 protein: CASSPGAGSTEAFF. CDR3 bases: TGCGCCAGCAGCCCGGGGGCGGGGAGCACTGAAGCTTTCTTT. The V gene is TRBV5-1, the J gene TRBJ1-1; TRBD1 might be the D (6 bases). Deletions cut 4 bases from V and 4 bases from J, with 14 bases between. From germline, CDR1 is SGHRS and CDR2 YFSETQ. This CDR3 is 14 amino acids long.

CDR3 DNA: TGTGCCAGCATGGCCGGGGATCAGCCCCAGCATTTT. Translation: CASMAGDQPQHF. V is TRBV28 and J is TRBJ1-5, with no clear D. This CDR3 is built from 12 residues. The V end was cut by 7 bases, the J end by 5 bases, with 9 bases between. CDR1 is MDHEN and CDR2 is SYDVKM in the germline V gene.

This clone was counted between two and nine times. The V gene is TRBV30, the J gene TRBJ1-2, with D perhaps matching TRBD1 (6 bases). This CDR3 is 11 amino acids long. From germline, CDR1 is GTSNPN and CDR2 SVGIG (reference sequence). V dropped 5 bases and J dropped 2 bases, with 6 bases sitting between them. CDR3 sequence: CAWDRNYGYTF. DNA of the CDR3: TGTGCCTGGGACAGGAACTATGGCTACACCTTC.

This clone was counted only a few times. The J gene is TRBJ2-1, the V gene TRBV7-2, with D possibly matching TRBD1 (5 bases). The germline V gene encodes CDR1 SGHTA and CDR2 FQGNSA. There are 17 residues in the CDR3. Trimming shortened V by 1 base and J by 0 bases, and 13 bases separated the two germline ends. The CDR3 loop is CASSLDRGSSSYNEQFF. The CDR3 DNA follows: TGTGCCAGCAGCTTAGATAGGGGTTCCAGCTCCTACAATGAGCAGTTCTTC.